This T cell receptor beta chain derives from a study of blood T cell repertoires in COVID-19 (TCRdb year 2020). For the wider study: Samples covering the acute and convalescent phases of COVID-19 were provided by collaborators in the United States, Italy and Spain. The prospective study material was composed of cDNA or gDNA derived from T cells, B-cell-depleted T cells, or PBMCs. Deeply sampled blood TCRbeta repertoires from subjects exposed to, actively infected with, or recovered from COVID-19 were included in the dataset. A freely available public database, intended as a resource for researchers studying the immune response to SARS-CoV-2, is where the repertoires were released. The samples were drawn from two sources: the first 160 participants of the ongoing ImmuneRACE study, and 1,000 to 1,500 subjects contributed by 6 global collaborators. Nearly every sample came with metadata listing a de-identified subject ID, COVID-19 status, age in years and sex. Where available, HLA class I and class II types were obtained from metadata supplied by the sample provider rather than from assay-based typing. Study-level results and caveats: Clinical and demographic metadata were provided uncurated, with the amount varying by source and participant.

TCRbeta CDR3 regions were amplified from genomic DNA using the immunoSEQ Assay, a bias-controlled multiplex PCR. The study's processing was this. The number of nucleated cells in each sample was estimated by amplification of reference gene primers within the assay. Sequence reads were collapsed and filtered to measure the absolute abundance of every unique TCRbeta CDR3 rearrangement. For each sample, productive Simpson clonality was calculated by taking the square root of Simpson's diversity index across productive rearrangements. TCRdb took this table from immuneACCESS and kept in-frame rearrangements with V and J called. Such tables lack part of the clones; where checked against another copy, unresolved V genes explain under half of the gap, and the rest is unexplained. V, J and clone size were drawn from that table, and D and trimming were deduced from the DNA. This sample holds hundreds of thousands of clones; 80% to 85% were observed only once. The top ten constitute 6.8% of the sample.

Participants in the prospective study were enrolled through a virtual design, were aged 18 to 89 years, and lived in 24 United States geographic areas. Cohort assignment in the prospective study relied on participant-reported clinical history from a screening survey and a study questionnaire. ImmuneRACE Cohort 3 recovered participants were defined by two consecutive negative NP/OP PCR tests, healthcare professional clearance, or symptom resolution. In the prospective study, mobile phlebotomists collected whole blood, serum and a nasopharyngeal or oropharyngeal swab from each participant. Over a roughly two-month period, participants in the prospective study had the option of providing additional blood draws and questionnaires. Blood samples from the prospective study were shipped frozen or at room temperature prior to DNA extraction. Counted from cysteine to phenylalanine, this CDR3 has 15 amino acids. The read is trimmed to its CDR3 DNA, 45 bases read in frame from base 1. Germline trimming: 5 bases from V, 8 bases from J; junction bases outside gene matches: 7. Looking up the germline V gene yields CDR1 MNHEY and CDR2 SVGAGI.

This clone was seen just once. The antigen it binds to is not known. Base qualities are not provided; no much larger clone lies one nucleotide away. The chain was built from TRBV6-5 and TRBJ1-4; 11 of the junction bases match TRBD1. What was sequenced was PBMCs or T cells enriched from blood (not recorded which). The TCR comes from a woman aged 40 to 55 who had recovered from COVID-19. The DNA is as follows: TGTGCCAGCAGTCCCCACCGGGACAGGGGGGAAAAACTGTTTTTT. This yields the protein CASSPHRDRGEKLFF.